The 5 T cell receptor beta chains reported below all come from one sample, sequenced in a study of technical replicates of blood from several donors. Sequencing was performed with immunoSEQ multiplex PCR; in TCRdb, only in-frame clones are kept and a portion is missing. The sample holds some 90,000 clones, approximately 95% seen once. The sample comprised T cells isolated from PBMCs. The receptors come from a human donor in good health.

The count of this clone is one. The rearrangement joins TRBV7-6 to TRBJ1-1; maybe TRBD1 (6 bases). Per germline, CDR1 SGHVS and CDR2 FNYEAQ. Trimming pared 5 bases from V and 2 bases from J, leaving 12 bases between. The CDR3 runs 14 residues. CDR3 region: CASSPTGSNTEAFF. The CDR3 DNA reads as TGTGCCAGCAGCCCTACAGGGAGCAACACTGAAGCTTTCTTT.

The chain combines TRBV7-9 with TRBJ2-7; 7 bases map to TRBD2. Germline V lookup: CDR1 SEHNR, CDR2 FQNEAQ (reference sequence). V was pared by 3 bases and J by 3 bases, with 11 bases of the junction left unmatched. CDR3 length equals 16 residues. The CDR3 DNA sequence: TGTGCCAGCAGCTTTTTACCAGGACTAGGGATCTACGAGCAGTACTTC. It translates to CASSFLPGLGIYEQYF.

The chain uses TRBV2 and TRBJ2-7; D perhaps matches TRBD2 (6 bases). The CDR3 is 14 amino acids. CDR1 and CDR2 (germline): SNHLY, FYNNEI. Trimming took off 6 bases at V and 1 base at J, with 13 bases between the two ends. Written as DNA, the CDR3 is TGTGCCAGCAGAACCGGGACTTTTTCCTACGAGCAGTACTTC. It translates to CASRTGTFSYEQYF.

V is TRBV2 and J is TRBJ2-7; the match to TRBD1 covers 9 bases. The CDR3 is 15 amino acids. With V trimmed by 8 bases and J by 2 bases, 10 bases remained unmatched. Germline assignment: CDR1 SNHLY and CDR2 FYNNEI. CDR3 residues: CASRDRDYITYEQYF. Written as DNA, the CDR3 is TGTGCCAGCCGGGACAGGGACTATATCACCTACGAGCAGTACTTC.

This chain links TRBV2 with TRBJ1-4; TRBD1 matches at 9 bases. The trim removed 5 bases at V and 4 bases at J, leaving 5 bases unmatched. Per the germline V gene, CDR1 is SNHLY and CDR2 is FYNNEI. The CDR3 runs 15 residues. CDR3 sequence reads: CASSFETGGNEKLFF. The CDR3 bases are TGTGCCAGCAGTTTCGAGACAGGGGGTAATGAAAAACTGTTTTTT.